Listed below are T cell receptor beta chains from one sample, sequenced in a study of cytomegalovirus exposure and HLA in healthy donors. The assay was immunoSEQ multiplex PCR, and TCRdb's table has in-frame clones only and misses some. The repertoire holds 150,000 to 200,000 clones, roughly 85% seen once, with around 2.3% in the top ten. The sample was PBMCs. These receptors all come from a woman aged 45-65 years in good health and CMV-seronegative. The conserved cysteine and the conserved F or W are not part of the CDR3 here. Each record gives: V gene, J gene, D gene, CDR3 protein. The D gene is left open where the match is weak.

>TRBV7-8|NA|NA
ASSSHREGEQY
>TRBV7-8|TRBJ1-1|NA
ASSLGGLGANTEAF
>TRBV6-5|TRBJ2-2|NA
ATLGATWTGELF
>TRBV5-1|TRBJ2-1|TRBD1
ASSPRTGGIDNEQF
>TRBV21-1|TRBJ2-7|NA
ASSKYGAIPLPYEQY
>TRBV7-9|TRBJ1-1|NA
ASSLGAGENTEAF
>TRBV4-3|TRBJ2-7|TRBD2
ASSQDISSGYPLYEQY
>TRBV7-2|TRBJ2-1|TRBD2
ASRYSGVSGEQF
>TRBV5-6|TRBJ2-5|NA
ASSSNQQGMRETQY
>TRBV4-2|TRBJ2-7|TRBD2
ASSQTSGRFTYEQY
>TRBV18|TRBJ1-2|TRBD1
ASSALSGTVEGYT
>TRBV2|TRBJ1-6|NA
ASSGQGFGSPLH
>TRBV27|TRBJ2-1|NA
ASSLRGAYNEQF
>TRBV29-1|TRBJ1-1|NA
SVVGTRNTEAF
>TRBV7-3|NA|NA
ASSMSRGGGDSEQY
>TRBV27|TRBJ2-7|TRBD2
ASFIGTSGRKTSSYEQY
>TRBV28|TRBJ2-2|TRBD1
ASRQQGPTGELF
>TRBV28|TRBJ1-2|TRBD1
ASSDFPGQGGGYT
>TRBV9|TRBJ2-5|NA
ASSTQGSYQETQY
>TRBV5-6|TRBJ2-1|NA
ASSLDVGVLHNEQF
>TRBV6-1|NA|TRBD2
ASGDSGLAGVEQY
>TRBV10-1|TRBJ2-1|TRBD2
ASSLLAGAPTYNEQF
>TRBV15|TRBJ2-6|NA
ATSDRDSGANVLT
>TRBV21-1|TRBJ2-7|NA
ASSKGGARTLRYYEQY
>TRBV30|NA|TRBD1
AGRTGMDEQY
>TRBV2|TRBJ2-5|NA
ASSELTEIPQETQY
>TRBV4-2|TRBJ2-3|TRBD2
ASSQDLAGGPDTQY
>TRBV10-2|TRBJ2-3|TRBD2
ASGTSGSSDTQY
>TRBV6-1|TRBJ2-2|NA
ASSELSEGMGTGELF